This TCR beta chain was documented in a study of shared clonotypes between healthy human individuals. Study overall: A donor's plate count was three for CD4 naive and three for CD4 memory; CD8 naive had two and CD8 memory one. Study-level findings and limits: Shared clonotypes across all four donors exceeded non-shared ones in generation probability.

This CDR3 is 15 amino acids long. Trimming took off 5 bases at V and 2 bases at J, with 14 bases between the two ends. The germline V gene encodes CDR1 SGHTA and CDR2 FQGNSA. The naive CD8 subset, CD45RO-negative cells positively selected for CCR7, excluded terminally differentiated effector memory CD45RA+ cells. Donors included only healthy HIV-negative adults lacking recent acute infections or vaccinations. With respect to this clone: Its target is not known.

TCRdb keeps only in-frame clones here, not all; method: immunoSEQ multiplex PCR. The table shows hundreds of thousands of clones, with nearly 98% occurring only once. Sequencing input: naive CD8+ T cells sorted from blood. This chain joins TRBV7-2 and TRBJ2-3; perhaps D is TRBD1 or TRBD2 (5 bases each). The TCR comes from a man under 40 in good health. The CDR3, as DNA: TGTGCCAGCAGCCCTGGGACGGGAAACACAGATACGCAGTATTTT. Amino acids: CASSPGTGNTDTQYF.